The source of this T cell receptor beta chain is a study of a mutant IDH1 vaccine in newly diagnosed glioma. Study overall: Radiotherapy alone preceded vaccination by 4-6 weeks; alternatively, vaccination started with temozolomide cycles. Study-level findings and limits: The study observed vaccine-induced immune responses in 90% to 95% of patients. Changes in the top peripheral T cell clonotypes seemingly had no bearing on pseudoprogression.

Time point specified: week 23, last vaccination. It was 300 ug of mutant IDH1 20-mer peptide that made up each vaccine dose, given with topical imiquimod. This clone appeared a few times. The antigen remains unidentified. The germline V and J ends were trimmed by 0 bases and 7 bases, with 9 bases remaining between them. This CDR3 contains 13 residues. The germline CDR1 and CDR2 sequences are MGHRA and YSYEKL. Produced via immunoSEQ multiplex PCR; TCRdb's table is partial and in-frame only. Here the sample spans about 54,000 clones, about four fifths being singletons. The receptor comes from a man aged 40-55 years with glioma. The specimen comprised PBMCs, sampled from a glioma patient whose treatment included an IDH1 peptide vaccine. V and J are TRBV4-1 and TRBJ1-1; D is unresolved. CDR3 sequence reads: CASSQDRGREAFF. CDR3 bases: TGCGCCAGCAGCCAAGATCGTGGTCGTGAAGCTTTCTTT.